This T cell receptor (beta chain) is drawn from a study of T cells in Graves' hyperthyroidism and ophthalmopathy. Study-wide points: Blood held most thyroid clonotypes expanded above 0.001 frequency.

V lost 4 bases and J 6 bases, leaving 11 bases between the germline ends. This CDR3 comprises 13 residues. Germline-derived CDR1 and CDR2 are KGHDR and SFDVKD. Each person with ophthalmopathy scored at least 3 on the Clinical Activity Score, reached NOSPECS grade 4 or higher, and had been ill under 3 months. Exclusion of patients followed from uncontrolled infection, other autoimmune disease, pregnancy or lactation. Diagnosing involved the use of clinical symptoms, serum thyroxine and TRAb, thyroid ultrasound and orbital computed tomography. This clonotype was observed many times. No antigen is known for it. RNA transcripts gave rise to amplified TCR beta CDR3 regions. An initial round of RT-PCR targeting the TCR CDR3 relied on the HTBI primer set. Using its own MiXCR run on the multiplex PCR reads, TCRdb lists one record per CDR3 protein. The profile covers hundreds of thousands of distinct CDR3 sequences, with around 22% appearing a single time and approximately 10% taken by the ten largest.

The chain carries TRBV24-1 and TRBJ1-1, with D possibly matching TRBD1 (5 bases). This receptor was identified in a woman in her 30s with Graves' ophthalmopathy. What was sequenced was blood. The CDR3 region has the DNA TGTGCCACCAGTGAGACGAGAGGGGCTGAAGCTTTCTTT. This sequence encodes CATSETRGAEAFF.